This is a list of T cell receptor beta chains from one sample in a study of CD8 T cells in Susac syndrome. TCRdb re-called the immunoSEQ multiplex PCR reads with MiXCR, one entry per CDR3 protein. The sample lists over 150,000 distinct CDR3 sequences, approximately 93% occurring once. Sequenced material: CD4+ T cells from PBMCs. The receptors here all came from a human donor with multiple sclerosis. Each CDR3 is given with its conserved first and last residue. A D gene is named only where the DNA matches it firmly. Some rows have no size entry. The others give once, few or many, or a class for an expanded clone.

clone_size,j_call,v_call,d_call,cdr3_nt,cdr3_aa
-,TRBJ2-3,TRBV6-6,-,TGTGCCAGCAGTTACTCGCTCTTAGATACGCAGTATTTT,CASSYSLLDTQYF
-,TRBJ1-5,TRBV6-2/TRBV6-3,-,TGTGCCAGCACCAACGTGGGGGGTCAGCCCCAGCATTTT,CASTNVGGQPQHF
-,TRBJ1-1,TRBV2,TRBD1,TGTGCCAGCATTCTGACAGGGGTGAACACTGAAGCTTTCTTT,CASILTGVNTEAFF
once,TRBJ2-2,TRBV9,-,TGTGCCAGCAGCGTACTGGGAACCACCGGGGAGCTGTTTTTT,CASSVLGTTGELFF
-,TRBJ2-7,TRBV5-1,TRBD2,TGCGCCAGCAGCACCGGGACTAGGATCTACGAGCAGTACTTC,CASSTGTRIYEQYF
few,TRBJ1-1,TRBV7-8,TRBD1,TGTGCCAGCAGCTTTAACAGGGGAGGCACTGAAGCTTTCTTT,CASSFNRGGTEAFF
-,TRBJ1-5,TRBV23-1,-,TGCGCCAGCAGTCAATCGTCCCGTCCATGGAGCAATCAGCCCCAGCATTTT,CASSQSSRPWSNQPQHF
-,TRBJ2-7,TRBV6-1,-,TGTGCCAGCAGTGAAGCGGGGAGAAACTACGAGCAGTACTTC,CASSEAGRNYEQYF
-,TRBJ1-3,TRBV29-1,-,TGCAGCGTTGAATTAGGGAGTGGAAACACCATATATTTT,CSVELGSGNTIYF
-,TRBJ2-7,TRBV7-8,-,TGTGCCAGCAGCTTGGCCATGGAGCAGTACTTC,CASSLAMEQYF
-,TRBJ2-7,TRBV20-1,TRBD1,TGCAGTGCTACCGGGACAGGGGACGAGCAGTACTTC,CSATGTGDEQYF
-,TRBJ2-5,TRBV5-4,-,TGTGCCAGCAGCTTGGTAGGTTCTGGACAGCAAGAGACCCAGTACTTC,CASSLVGSGQQETQYF
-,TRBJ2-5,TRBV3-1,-,TGTGCCAGGGGGGACGCAGAGACCCAGTACTTC,CARGDAETQYF
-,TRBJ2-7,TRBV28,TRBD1,TGTGCCAGCAGCACCCCCGGGGACAGCTACGAGCAGTACTTC,CASSTPGDSYEQYF
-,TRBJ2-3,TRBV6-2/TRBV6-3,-,TGTGCCAGCAGTTATAGTCGCCCCACAGATACGCAGTATTTT,CASSYSRPTDTQYF
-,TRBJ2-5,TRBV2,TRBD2,TGTGCCAGCAGTGGACTAGCGGGCGCTTTAGAGACCCAGTACTTC,CASSGLAGALETQYF
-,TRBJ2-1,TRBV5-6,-,TGTGCCAGCAGCTTGTGGGGGCGGAACAATGAGCAGTTCTTC,CASSLWGRNNEQFF
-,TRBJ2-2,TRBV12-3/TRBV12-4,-,TGTGCCAGCAGTTTACAGCAGATCAACACCGGGGAGCTGTTTTTT,CASSLQQINTGELFF
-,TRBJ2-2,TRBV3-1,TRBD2,TGTGCCAGCAGGATTAGCGGGAGGCTCAACACCGGGGAGCTGTTTTTT,CASRISGRLNTGELFF
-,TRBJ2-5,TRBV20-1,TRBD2,TGCAGAGCCCGTGGGGAGGGAGAGACCCAGTACTTC,CRARGEGETQYF
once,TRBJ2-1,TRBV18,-,TGTGCCAGCTCACCCGTCAGCCTCGTCAGCCGGGATGAGCAGTTCTTC,CASSPVSLVSRDEQFF
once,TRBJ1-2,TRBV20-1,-,TGCAGTGCTAGAGTTGGCAGCTCTTACTATGGCTACACCTTC,CSARVGSSYYGYTF
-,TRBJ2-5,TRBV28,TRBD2,TGTGCCAGCAGTTTGACGGGACTAGCGCCGTTCGGGACCCAGTACTTC,CASSLTGLAPFGTQYF
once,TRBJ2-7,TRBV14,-,TGTGCCAGCAGCCAAAGGGCAGGGTCGTACGAGCAGTACTTC,CASSQRAGSYEQYF
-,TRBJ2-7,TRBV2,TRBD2,TGTGCCAGCAGTCGGCGGGTAGCGGGAGCCATTCGCGAGCAGTACTTC,CASSRRVAGAIREQYF
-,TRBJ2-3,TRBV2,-,TGTGCCAGCAGTGAAATTGTTAGCACAGATACGCAGTATTTT,CASSEIVSTDTQYF
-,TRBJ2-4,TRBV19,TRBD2,TGTGCCAGTAGTTTATTAGCGGGGGGGCGAGCCAAAAACATTCAGTACTTC,CASSLLAGGRAKNIQYF
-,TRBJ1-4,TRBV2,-,TGTGCCAGCAGTGAAGTAGTCCCCAACCAAGACCGAATGTTGTTTTTT,CASSEVVPNQDRMLFF
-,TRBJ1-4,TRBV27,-,TGTGCCAGCAGTCCCTCGGGGCTCGGCGCCCGTAAACTGTTTTTT,CASSPSGLGARKLFF
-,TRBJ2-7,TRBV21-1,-,TGTGCCAGCAGCAGTTTTCCGGGACATTCCTACGAGCAGTACTTC,CASSSFPGHSYEQYF
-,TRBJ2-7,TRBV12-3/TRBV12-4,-,TGTGCCAGCAGCTCGAATACCCAGGGGTTCACCTACGAGCAGTACTTC,CASSSNTQGFTYEQYF
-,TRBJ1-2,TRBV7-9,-,TGTGCCTCGGGAGTCGGCTATGGCTACACCTTC,CASGVGYGYTF
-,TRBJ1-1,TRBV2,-,TGTGCCACCTTGGAGGTGAACACTGAAGCTTTCTTT,CATLEVNTEAFF
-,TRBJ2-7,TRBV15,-,TGTGCCACCAGCAGAGATCCAGGGAGGTACGAGCAGTACTTC,CATSRDPGRYEQYF
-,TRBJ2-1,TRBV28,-,TGTGCCAGCAATAGCGGAGCCCTCCAATCCTACAATGAGCAGTTCTTC,CASNSGALQSYNEQFF
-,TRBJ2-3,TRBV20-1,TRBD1,TGCAGTGCTTCAGACAGGGGTACCTCATCCGATACGCAGTATTTT,CSASDRGTSSDTQYF
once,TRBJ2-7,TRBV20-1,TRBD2,TGCAGTGCTAGAGTTCCAATAGCGGGAGTAAGGGAGCAGTACTTC,CSARVPIAGVREQYF
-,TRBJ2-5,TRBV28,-,TGTGCCAGCAGCCCACGCTCGATGTATCGTTTGGAGACCCAGTACTTC,CASSPRSMYRLETQYF
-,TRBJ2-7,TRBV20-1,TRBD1,TGCAGTGCCGCCGGGACAGACTACGAGCAGTACTTC,CSAAGTDYEQYF
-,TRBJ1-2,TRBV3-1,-,TGTGCCAGCAGCCACCGGACGGGGAATGGCTACACCTTC,CASSHRTGNGYTF
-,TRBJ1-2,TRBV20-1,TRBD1,TGCAGTGCTTCTGACAGGGATGGCTACACCTTC,CSASDRDGYTF
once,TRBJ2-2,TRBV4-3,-,TGCGCCAGCAGCCAAGAGCGGCTGAGCACCGGGGAGCTGTTTTTT,CASSQERLSTGELFF